These 30 T cell receptor beta chains originate from one sample sequenced in a study of T-cell memory formation after mild COVID-19. TCRdb re-analysed the 5' RACE reads in MiXCR, keeping a single row per CDR3 protein. The sample yields hundreds of thousands of distinct CDR3 sequences, approximately 16% seen once. Sequencing input: PBMCs or a T cell subset sorted from them (not recorded which). The receptors shown here come from a man aged 18 to 30 who had mild COVID-19 (a few samples of this study predate the infection). Cell type and time point are not known.

The table lists this clonotype with a few counts. The chain links TRBV5-5 to TRBJ1-5, with 10 nucleotides matching TRBD1. This CDR3 region has 15 residues. V gave up 3 bases and J gave up 2 bases; unmatched junction bases: 2. Per germline, CDR1 SGHKS and CDR2 YYEKEE (reference sequence). CDR3 DNA sequence: TGTGCCAGCAGCTGGACAGGGGGGGGCAATCAGCCCCAGCATTTT. Its translation: CASSWTGGGNQPQHF.

This clonotype was found a few times. The V call is TRBV12-3 or TRBV12-4, the J call TRBJ2-7, with D possibly being TRBD2 (5 bases). The V and J ends lost 0 bases and 0 bases respectively, with 6 bases between them. The CDR3 runs 14 residues. The CDR3 is CASSLAEGSYEQYV. The CDR3 DNA reads TGTGCCAGCAGTTTAGCTGAGGGCTCCTACGAGCAGTACGTC.

DNA of the CDR3: TGCGCCAGCGCCGACGGATTCTCCTACGAGCAGTACTTC. Its translation: CASADGFSYEQYF. This chain joins TRBV4-1 and TRBJ2-7; D is uncertain. The V end was cut by 8 bases, the J end by 0 bases, with 11 bases between. Germline values: CDR1 MGHRA, CDR2 YSYEKL. The CDR3 has 13 amino acids.

The rearrangement links TRBV28 to TRBJ1-2; 10 bases map to TRBD1. CDR3 length equals 15 residues. Germline V lookup: CDR1 MDHEN, CDR2 SYDVKM. The V and J ends lost 7 bases and 8 bases, in that order; junction bases with no gene match: 13. The CDR3 bases are TGTGCCAGCAACAAACCGGGACAGGGGATTTGGGGCTACACCTTC. The encoded protein is CASNKPGQGIWGYTF.

V and J are TRBV7-3 and TRBJ2-3; tentatively, D is TRBD2 (5 bases). The CDR3 loop spans 14 amino acids. The germline V and J ends were trimmed by 5 bases and 7 bases, with 16 bases remaining between them. In germline, CDR1 is SGHTA, CDR2 FQGTGA. The CDR3 nucleotides are TGTGCCAGCAGCGCACGACCAGAGGGAAATACGCAGTATTTT. Translated: CASSARPEGNTQYF.

V gene TRBV5-1 combines with J gene TRBJ2-5; 15 bases align to TRBD2. This CDR3 spans 16 amino acids. Per the germline V gene, CDR1 is SGHRS and CDR2 is YFSETQ. The junction had 5 bases not matched to a gene; V was cut back by 7 bases and J by 1 base. The chain's CDR3 is CASVPGLAGGQETQYF. Here the CDR3 DNA reads TGCGCCAGCGTCCCGGGACTAGCGGGGGGCCAAGAGACCCAGTACTTC.

The chain carries TRBV7-6 and TRBJ2-6, with TRBD2 as a possible D gene (6 bases). Trimming stripped 0 bases from V and 2 bases from J, with 8 bases between. The germline V gene encodes CDR1 SGHVS and CDR2 FNYEAQ. The CDR3 contains 16 residues. This CDR3 reads CASSLAPGAGANVLTF. CDR3 in DNA: TGTGCCAGCAGCTTAGCGCCGGGGGCTGGGGCCAACGTCCTGACTTTC.

This clonotype was seen many times. J is TRBJ1-5 and V is TRBV6-5; D perhaps matches TRBD1 (5 bases). V shed 5 bases and J shed 3 bases, with 8 bases lying between them. This CDR3 region has 13 residues. Germline V gene sequence: CDR1 MNHEY, CDR2 SVGAGI. CDR3 sequence: CASSTQVNQPQHF. In DNA form, the CDR3 reads TGTGCCAGCAGTACACAGGTCAATCAGCCCCAGCATTTT.

The rearrangement links TRBV6-6 to TRBJ1-6; tentatively, D is TRBD1 (5 bases). The germline CDR1 and CDR2 sequences are MNHNY and SVGAGI (reference sequence). This CDR3 spans 13 amino acids. Between the trimmed V and J ends, which lost 4 bases and 9 bases, there was a span of 10 bases. Here the CDR3 reads CASSSGHGSPLHF. CDR3 DNA sequence: TGTGCCAGCAGTTCCGGACATGGTTCACCCCTCCACTTT.

This clonotype was picked up many times. The rearrangement joins TRBV3-1 to TRBJ1-1; D is uncertain. Trimming cost V 4 bases and J 5 bases, with 8 bases left between them. Germline assignment: CDR1 LGHDT and CDR2 YNNKEL (reference sequence). This CDR3 comprises 12 residues. Here the CDR3 reads CASSLTDTEAFF. In nucleotides, the CDR3 is TGTGCCAGCAGCCTGACGGATACTGAAGCTTTCTTT.

This clonotype appeared a few times. The genes are TRBV20-1 and TRBJ2-5; D is ambiguous. The CDR3 runs to 13 residues. The V end lost 2 bases, the J end lost 0 bases, and 7 bases lay between the germline ends. The germline V gene has CDR1 DFQATT and CDR2 SNEGSKA (reference sequence). The CDR3: CSARLPYQETQYF. The DNA for the CDR3 is TGCAGTGCTAGACTCCCGTACCAAGAGACCCAGTACTTC.

At least ten counts were recorded for this clonotype. V is TRBV5-1 and J is TRBJ1-5, with D perhaps matching TRBD1 (6 bases). Germline V gene lookup returns CDR1 SGHRS and CDR2 YFSETQ. The germline V and J ends were trimmed by 5 bases and 1 base, with 13 bases remaining between them. The CDR3 is 15 residues long. CDR3 loop: CASRPTGSSNQPQHF. The DNA of the CDR3 is TGCGCCAGCAGGCCAACAGGGTCGAGCAATCAGCCCCAGCATTTT. Supplemented by reference TRBV5-1 and TRBJ1-5, the full variable domain reads KAGVTQTPRYLIKTRGQQVTLSCSPISGHRSVSWYQQTPGQGLQFLFEYFSETQRNKGNFPGRFSGRQFSNSRSEMNVSTLELGDSALYLCASRPTGSSNQPQHFGDGTRLSIL.

This clonotype has a count of ten or more. This chain connects TRBV5-1 to TRBJ2-3; D ambiguous. The germline V and J ends were trimmed by 5 bases and 0 bases, with 10 bases remaining between them. The germline CDR1 and CDR2 sequences are SGHRS and YFSETQ. CDR3 length: 14 amino acids. The CDR3 nucleotides are TGCGCCAGCAGTTCCGACGGGAGCACAGATACGCAGTATTTT. It is translated as CASSSDGSTDTQYF.

This clonotype came up a few times. The chain uses TRBV6-1 and TRBJ2-7, with D unclear. Germline CDR1 is MNHNS and CDR2 is SASEGT. This CDR3 has 14 residues. V lost 0 bases, J lost 7 bases, and 13 bases lay in between. The CDR3 loop is CASSEAAYQNEQYV. In nucleotides, the CDR3 is TGTGCCAGCAGTGAAGCGGCCTACCAGAATGAGCAGTACGTC.

The rearrangement uses TRBV7-9 and TRBJ2-6; the D is unclear. V lost 5 bases and J lost 1, with 6 bases in between. This CDR3 has 14 amino acids. Germline V CDR1 and CDR2: SEHNR, FQNEAQ (reference sequence). The CDR3, as DNA: TGTGCCAGCAGCGAAGCTTCTGGGGCCAACGTCCTGACTTTC. Protein sequence: CASSEASGANVLTF.

V usage is TRBV29-1 and J usage is TRBJ2-5, with D possibly called TRBD1 or TRBD2 (5 bases each). The CDR3 length is 12 residues. The V gene lost 4 bases and the J gene lost 2 bases, with 8 bases spanning the gap. Germline assignment: CDR1 SQVTM and CDR2 ANQGSEA. The CDR3 region is CSVVGVQETQYF. The DNA for the CDR3 is TGCAGCGTTGTGGGGGTTCAAGAGACCCAGTACTTC.

This clonotype was counted only a few times. This rearrangement joins TRBV10-3 to TRBJ2-3; D is perhaps TRBD1 or TRBD2 (6 bases each). V was clipped by 8 bases and J by 7 bases, with 22 bases between them. The CDR3 sequence is 15 residues long. The germline V gene has CDR1 ENHRY and CDR2 SYGVKD. CDR3 residues: CAIATGAFRRHTQYF. The CDR3 DNA is TGTGCCATCGCAACGGGGGCGTTCCGCAGACATACGCAGTATTTT.

The chain recombines TRBV29-1 with TRBJ2-5; 7 bases fit TRBD1. CDR3 size: 13 residues. Losses at the gene ends were 7 bases for V and 5 bases for J; bases not matched to a gene: 10. The germline gives CDR1 SQVTM, CDR2 ANQGSEA. The CDR3 sequence is CSAQDRARETQYF. In nucleotides, the CDR3 is TGCAGCGCCCAAGACAGGGCCCGGGAGACCCAGTACTTC.

The gene calls are TRBV27 and TRBJ2-5; 7 bases fit TRBD2. V gave up 7 bases and J gave up 9 bases; unmatched junction bases: 26. Germline lookup yields CDR1 MNHEY and CDR2 SMNVEV (reference sequence). The CDR3 sequence is 18 residues long. The chain's CDR3 is CASNPRGIGSGVRKAQYF. The CDR3 nucleotides are TGTGCCAGCAACCCCCGGGGTATTGGCAGCGGGGTCCGAAAGGCCCAGTACTTC.

This clonotype was counted between two and nine times. DNA of the CDR3: TGCAGCGTTGGGGGACACAAATCTAGCACAGATACGCAGTATTTT. This translates into CSVGGHKSSTDTQYF. The chain combines TRBV29-1 with TRBJ2-3; maybe TRBD1 (6 bases). The germline V and J ends were trimmed by 4 bases and 0 bases, with 14 bases remaining between them. The CDR3 runs to 15 residues. Germline V gives CDR1 SQVTM, CDR2 ANQGSEA.

This clonotype was picked up a small number of times. The J gene is TRBJ2-7, the V gene TRBV19; 9 bases are shared with TRBD1. CDR1 is LNHDA, CDR2 SQIVND, per germline (reference sequence). V lost 3 bases to trimming and J lost 5 bases; unmatched junction nucleotides: 5. The CDR3 totals 14 residues. The CDR3 reads CASSIGTGNNEQYF. CDR3 in DNA: TGTGCCAGTAGTATTGGGACAGGGAACAACGAGCAGTACTTC.

The chain combines TRBV6-1 with TRBJ1-2; 9 nucleotides match TRBD1. There are 14 residues in the CDR3. Trimming at V came to 5 bases and at J to 6 bases, leaving 7 bases not matched to a gene. Per germline, CDR1 MNHNS and CDR2 SASEGT. In nucleotides, the CDR3 is TGTGCCAGCAGTCTGTGGACAGGGGAGAATGGCTACACCTTC. Its translation is CASSLWTGENGYTF.

The chain recombines TRBV30 with TRBJ1-2, with a possible D match to TRBD1 (5 bases). V was trimmed by 6 bases and J by 4 bases, leaving 18 bases between them. The CDR3 has 14 residues. Germline values: CDR1 GTSNPN, CDR2 SVGIG (reference sequence). The chain's CDR3 is CACSGEGKSYGYTF. As DNA, the CDR3 is TGTGCCTGTTCCGGGGAGGGGAAAAGCTATGGCTACACCTTC.

This chain links TRBV19 with TRBJ2-3; D is ambiguous. The V and J ends lost 5 bases and 0 bases respectively, with 12 bases between them. Germline values: CDR1 LNHDA, CDR2 SQIVND (reference sequence). CDR3 length: 15 residues. The CDR3 DNA is TGTGCCAGTAGTTTGGCGGAAGCTAGCACAGATACGCAGTATTTT. Its protein is CASSLAEASTDTQYF. Full variable domain (missing parts from reference TRBV19 and TRBJ2-3): DGGITQSPKYLFRKEGQNVTLSCEQNLNHDAMYWYRQDPGQGLRLIYYSQIVNDFQKGDIAEGYSVSREKKESFPLTVTSAQKNPTAFYLCASSLAEASTDTQYFGPGTRLTVL.

This clonotype was detected a few times. This rearrangement joins TRBV28 to TRBJ2-2; 10 nucleotides align to TRBD1. The junction had 10 bases not matched to a gene; V was cut back by 6 bases and J by 6 bases. CDR3 size: 16 residues. Per germline, CDR1 MDHEN and CDR2 SYDVKM. This CDR3 reads CASSGAGTGEAGELFF. The CDR3 DNA sequence: TGTGCCAGCAGCGGAGCCGGGACAGGGGAAGCCGGGGAGCTGTTTTTT.

This clonotype was picked up a small number of times. The J gene is TRBJ2-1, the V gene TRBV9, with D possibly matching TRBD2 (6 bases). The CDR3 runs 15 residues. V lost 4 bases, J lost 2 bases, and 13 bases lay in between. Germline V CDR1 and CDR2: SGDLS, YYNGEE. The CDR3 loop reads CASSTSGLPYNEQFF. CDR3 DNA: TGTGCCAGCAGCACCTCGGGACTCCCCTACAATGAGCAGTTCTTC.

The gene calls are TRBV20-1 and TRBJ1-1, with TRBD1 identical over 7 bases. The CDR3 is made up of 14 amino acids. Germline assignment: CDR1 DFQATT and CDR2 SNEGSKA (reference sequence). Trimming took 5 bases from V and 4 from J; bases not matched to a gene: 10. The CDR3 loop reads CSACFSGGATEAFF. DNA for the CDR3: TGCAGTGCTTGCTTCTCAGGGGGGGCCACTGAAGCTTTCTTT.

This chain joins TRBV5-1 and TRBJ2-3; D could derive from TRBD1 or TRBD2 (5 bases each). Germline V gene lookup returns CDR1 SGHRS and CDR2 YFSETQ. The CDR3 runs to 14 residues. Trimming left V 4 bases short and J 5 bases short, with 14 bases between. CDR3 region: CASSRTVRGDTQYF. CDR3 sequence (DNA): TGCGCCAGCAGCCGGACTGTTAGGGGAGATACGCAGTATTTT.

This clonotype has ten or more counts. The chain carries TRBV28 and TRBJ2-7; D might be TRBD1 (6 bases). This CDR3 has 14 residues. V was shortened by 5 bases and J by 0 bases, with 11 bases between the two germline ends. The germline gives CDR1 MDHEN, CDR2 SYDVKM. CDR3 nucleotides: TGTGCCAGCAGTGGGGGCGGCAGCTCCTACGAGCAGTACGTC. It yields the protein CASSGGGSSYEQYV.

This clonotype has at least ten counts. The V and J genes are TRBV7-3 and TRBJ2-5; no reliable D call. CDR1 is SGHTA and CDR2 is FQGTGA in the germline V gene. The CDR3 consists of 13 residues. Trimming removed 2 bases from V and 4 bases from J, with 8 bases in between. The CDR3 protein is CASSLGFPETQYF. In nucleotides, the CDR3 is TGTGCCAGCAGCTTAGGGTTCCCAGAGACCCAGTACTTC.